What follows is one T cell receptor (beta chain) and its context. This sample is drawn from a study of T cell responses to AZD1222 COVID-19 vaccine. The CDR3 contains 15 residues. The junction had 11 bases not matched to a gene; V was cut back by 5 bases and J by 11 bases. Germline CDR1 reads MDHEN; CDR2 reads SYDVKM. Only in-frame clones appear in the TCRdb table, and some are missing; sequencing was by immunoSEQ multiplex PCR. Of about 120,000 clones in the sample, 80% to 90% are singletons; the top ten hold almost 9.5%. The TCR comes from an adult in good health. The starting material was peripheral blood, obtained on day 0 of AZD1222 vaccination. The chain joins TRBV28 to TRBJ1-4; the match to TRBD1 covers 10 bases. The CDR3 nucleotides are TGTGCCAGCAGTGGTTTGGGACAGGGGAGTAGGAAACTGTTTTTT. As protein: CASSGLGQGSRKLFF.